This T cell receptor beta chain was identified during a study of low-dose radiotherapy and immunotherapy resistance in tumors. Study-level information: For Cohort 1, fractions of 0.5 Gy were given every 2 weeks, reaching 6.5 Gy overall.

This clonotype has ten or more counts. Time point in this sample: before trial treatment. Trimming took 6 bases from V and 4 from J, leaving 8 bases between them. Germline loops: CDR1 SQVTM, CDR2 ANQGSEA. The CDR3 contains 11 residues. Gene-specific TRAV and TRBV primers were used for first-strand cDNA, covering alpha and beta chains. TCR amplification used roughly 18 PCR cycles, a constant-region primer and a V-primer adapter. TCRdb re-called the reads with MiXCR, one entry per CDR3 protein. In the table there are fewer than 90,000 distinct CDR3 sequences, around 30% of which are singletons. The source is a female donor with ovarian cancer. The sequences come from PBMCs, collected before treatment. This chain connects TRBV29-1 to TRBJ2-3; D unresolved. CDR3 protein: CSVVAPDTQYF. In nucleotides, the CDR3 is TGCAGCGTGGTGGCCCCAGATACGCAGTATTTT.